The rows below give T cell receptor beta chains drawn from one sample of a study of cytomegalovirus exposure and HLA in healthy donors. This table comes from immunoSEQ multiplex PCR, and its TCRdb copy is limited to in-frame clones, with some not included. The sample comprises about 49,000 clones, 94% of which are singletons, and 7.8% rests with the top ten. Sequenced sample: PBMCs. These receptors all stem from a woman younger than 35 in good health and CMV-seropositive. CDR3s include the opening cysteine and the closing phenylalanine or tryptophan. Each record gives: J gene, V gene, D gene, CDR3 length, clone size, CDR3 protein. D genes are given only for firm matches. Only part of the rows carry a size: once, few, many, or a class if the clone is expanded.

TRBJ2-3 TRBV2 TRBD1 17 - CASSDYEGAKGTDTQYF
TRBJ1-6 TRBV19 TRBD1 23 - CASSINRDRGRGATPDFYSPLHF
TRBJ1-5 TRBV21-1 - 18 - CASSKGRWGDYRNQPQHF
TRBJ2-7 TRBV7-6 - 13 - CASSDRFSYEQYF
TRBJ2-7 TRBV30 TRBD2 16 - CAWSGLAGRLGYEQYF
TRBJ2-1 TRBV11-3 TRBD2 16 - CASSARTSVVEDEQFF
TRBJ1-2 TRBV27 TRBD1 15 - CASSPYDRGFYGYTF
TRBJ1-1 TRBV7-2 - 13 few CASSLSGDTEAFF
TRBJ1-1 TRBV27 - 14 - CASSLFSENTEAFF
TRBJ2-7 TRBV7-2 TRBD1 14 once CASSSPQGAYEQYF
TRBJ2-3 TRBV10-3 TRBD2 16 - CAISAEMTSGTDTQYF
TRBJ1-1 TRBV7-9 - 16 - CASSPNAPQGVTEAFF
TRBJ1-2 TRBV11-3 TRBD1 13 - CASSEDRDYGYTF
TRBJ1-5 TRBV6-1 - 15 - CASSDGAGSGQPQHF
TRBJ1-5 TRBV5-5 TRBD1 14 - CASSKGQTGQPQHF
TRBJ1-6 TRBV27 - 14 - CASSSDRSVSPLHF
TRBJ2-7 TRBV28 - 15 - CASSLSAGESSEQYF
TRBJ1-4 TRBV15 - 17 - CATSRVVGVGGDEKLFF
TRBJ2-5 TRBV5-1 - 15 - CASSLIFNPEETQYF
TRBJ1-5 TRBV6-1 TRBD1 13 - CASNDREGQPQHF
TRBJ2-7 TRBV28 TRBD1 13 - CASSLDRAYEQYF
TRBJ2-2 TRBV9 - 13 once CASSTPNTGELFF
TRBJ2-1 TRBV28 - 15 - CASSLSADPYNEQFF
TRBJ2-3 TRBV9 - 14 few CATQGIVNTDTQYF
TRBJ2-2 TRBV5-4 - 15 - CASSLEGANTGELFF
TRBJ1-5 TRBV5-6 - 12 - CASSFQSQPQHF
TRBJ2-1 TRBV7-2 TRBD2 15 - CASRQGLAGNNEQFF
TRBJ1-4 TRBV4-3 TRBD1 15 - CASSQETGGSEKLFF
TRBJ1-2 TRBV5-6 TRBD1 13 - CASSWQGAAGYTF
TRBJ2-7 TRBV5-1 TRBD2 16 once CASSFTSGRTTYEQYF
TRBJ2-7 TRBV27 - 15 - CASSRLADNSYEQYF
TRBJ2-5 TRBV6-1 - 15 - CASSEGGLAVETQYF
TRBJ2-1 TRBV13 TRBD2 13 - CASGTRISNEQFF
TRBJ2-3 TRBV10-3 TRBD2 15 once CAISPTSAATDTQYF
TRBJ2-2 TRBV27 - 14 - CASSLFAVTGELFF
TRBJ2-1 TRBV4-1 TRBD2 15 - CASSQDPSGVNEQFF
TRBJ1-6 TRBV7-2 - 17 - CASSPGRAGSYNSPLHF
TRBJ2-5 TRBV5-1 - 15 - CASSPLGRGDETQYF
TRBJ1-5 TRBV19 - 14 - CASKVQGPNQPQHF
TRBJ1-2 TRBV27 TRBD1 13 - CASSNRQGGGYTF